The rows below give T cell receptor beta chains drawn from one sample of a study of Ad26.COV2.S vaccination and SARS-CoV-2 variants. Repertoires were generated with immunoSEQ multiplex PCR, while TCRdb's copy carries only in-frame clones and drops some. The top ten hold over 2% of the sample, which has 350,000 to 550,000 clones, about 88% seen once. Specimen: peripheral blood, collected in a trial of Ad26.COV2.S vaccine versus placebo. The receptor source for this set is a person between 18 and 60 years old who received the Ad26.COV2.S COVID-19 vaccine or a placebo. The CDR3 runs from the conserved cysteine through the conserved F or W. The order of the fields is clone size, V gene, D gene, J gene, CDR3 protein, CDR3 DNA. A D gene is named only where the DNA matches it firmly. Clone size is not always given. Where it is, it says once, few, many or a class for expanded clones.

few	TRBV3-1/TRBV3-2	.	TRBJ1-6	CASSHEGGSPLHF	TGTGCCAGCAGCCATGAGGGAGGCTCACCCCTCCACTTT
once	TRBV18	TRBD1	TRBJ1-5	CASSPQGAVGDQPQHF	TGTGCCAGCTCACCACAGGGGGCTGTAGGGGATCAGCCCCAGCATTTT
.	TRBV11-2	TRBD1	TRBJ2-2	CASSRRQGGWDTGELFF	TGTGCCAGCAGCAGGCGACAGGGCGGATGGGACACCGGGGAGCTGTTTTTT
.	TRBV19	.	TRBJ2-1	CASSIDDRGYNEQFF	TGTGCCAGTAGTATAGATGACCGGGGCTACAATGAGCAGTTCTTC
.	TRBV7-6	.	TRBJ1-5	CASSSGPSQPQHF	TGTGCCAGCAGCTCTGGGCCGAGCCAGCCCCAGCATTTT
.	TRBV7-9	.	TRBJ1-4	CASSLRKYPGDEKLFF	TGTGCCAGCAGCTTAAGAAAGTACCCCGGCGACGAAAAACTGTTTTTT
.	TRBV5-1	.	TRBJ1-1	CASRPTVNTEAFF	TGCGCCAGCAGACCGACGGTGAACACTGAAGCTTTCTTT
.	TRBV20-1	.	TRBJ2-5	CSARMGETQYF	TGCAGTGCCCGAATGGGCGAGACCCAGTACTTC
.	TRBV7-9	.	TRBJ2-5	CASSFSVISRPRGRETQYF	TGTGCCAGCAGCTTTTCGGTGATATCTAGGCCCCGGGGGCGAGAGACCCAGTACTTC
.	TRBV4-2	.	TRBJ2-4	CASSPTGAAKNIQYF	TGTGCCAGCAGCCCGACAGGTGCAGCCAAAAACATTCAGTACTTC
few	TRBV4-2	.	TRBJ2-1	CASSQAPWGGEQFF	TGTGCCAGCAGCCAAGCCCCTTGGGGTGGCGAGCAGTTCTTC
.	TRBV4-2	TRBD2	TRBJ2-7	CASSQVGAGSAYEQYF	TGTGCCAGCAGCCAAGTTGGAGCGGGATCGGCCTACGAGCAGTACTTC
.	TRBV6-6	.	TRBJ2-2	CASSSQGFGTGELFF	TGTGCCAGCAGTTCGCAGGGGTTCGGCACCGGGGAGCTGTTTTTT
.	TRBV28	.	TRBJ1-2	CGSEGRNYGYTF	TGTGGGTCTGAAGGAAGGAACTATGGCTACACCTTC
.	TRBV6-5	.	TRBJ1-3	CASSYVGGAGNTIYF	TGTGCCAGCAGTTACGTGGGTGGTGCTGGAAACACCATATATTTT
.	TRBV2	TRBD1	TRBJ1-5	CASSRDRGPDQPQHF	TGTGCCAGCTCAAGGGACAGGGGGCCCGATCAGCCCCAGCATTTT
once	TRBV4-1	.	TRBJ1-2	CASSRQTINYGYTF	TGCGCCAGCAGCCGACAGACTATTAACTATGGCTACACCTTC
.	TRBV5-4	TRBD2	TRBJ2-1	CASSRTPSGSYNEQFF	TGTGCCAGCAGCCGGACTCCTAGCGGGAGCTACAATGAGCAGTTCTTC
.	TRBV3-1/TRBV3-2	.	TRBJ1-4	CASSWGSNEKLFF	TGTGCCAGCAGCTGGGGCTCTAATGAAAAACTGTTTTTT
.	TRBV28	TRBD1	TRBJ1-1	CASSPPGTGQNTEAFF	TGTGCCAGCAGTCCCCCCGGGACAGGACAGAACACTGAAGCTTTCTTT
.	TRBV29-1	.	TRBJ2-5	CSVERGSVQETQYF	TGCAGCGTTGAAAGGGGGTCGGTCCAAGAGACCCAGTACTTC
.	TRBV3-1/TRBV3-2	.	TRBJ1-1	CASSPLDKPNTEAFF	TGTGCCAGCAGCCCCCTAGACAAACCCAACACTGAAGCTTTCTTT
.	TRBV19	.	TRBJ2-7	CASRYTGSTYTGEQYF	TGTGCCAGTAGATATACAGGGAGCACCTATACGGGAGAGCAGTACTTC
.	TRBV28	TRBD2	TRBJ2-3	CASTPHLAGATDTQYF	TGTGCCAGCACCCCCCACCTAGCGGGGGCCACAGATACGCAGTATTTT
.	TRBV28	TRBD1	TRBJ1-2	CASSFGGTGYYGYTF	TGTGCCAGCAGTTTCGGAGGGACAGGGTACTATGGCTACACCTTC
.	TRBV13	.	TRBJ1-1	CASSFWGEHTEAFF	TGTGCCAGCAGCTTTTGGGGGGAACACACTGAAGCTTTCTTT